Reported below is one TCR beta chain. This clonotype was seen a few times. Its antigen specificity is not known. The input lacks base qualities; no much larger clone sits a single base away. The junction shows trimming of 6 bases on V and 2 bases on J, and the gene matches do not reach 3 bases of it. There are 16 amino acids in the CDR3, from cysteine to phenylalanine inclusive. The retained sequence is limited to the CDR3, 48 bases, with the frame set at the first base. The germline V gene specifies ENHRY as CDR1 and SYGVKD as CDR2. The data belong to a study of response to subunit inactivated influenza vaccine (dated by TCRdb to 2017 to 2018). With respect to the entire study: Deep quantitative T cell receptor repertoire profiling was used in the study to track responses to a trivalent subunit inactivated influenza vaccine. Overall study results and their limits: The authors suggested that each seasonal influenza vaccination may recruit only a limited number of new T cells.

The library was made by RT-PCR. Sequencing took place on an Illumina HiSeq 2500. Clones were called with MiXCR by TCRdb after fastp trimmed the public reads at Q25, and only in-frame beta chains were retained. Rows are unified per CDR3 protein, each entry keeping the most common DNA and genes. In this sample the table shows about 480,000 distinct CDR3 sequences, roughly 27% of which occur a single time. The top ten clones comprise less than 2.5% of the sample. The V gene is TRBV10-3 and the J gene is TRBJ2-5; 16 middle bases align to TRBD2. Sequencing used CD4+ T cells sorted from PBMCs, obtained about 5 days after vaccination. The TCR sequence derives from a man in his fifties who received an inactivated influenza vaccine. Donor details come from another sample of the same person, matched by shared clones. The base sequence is TGTGCCATCAGACTGGGACTAGCGGGGGGGCAAGAGACCCAGTACTTC. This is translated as CAIRLGLAGGQETQYF.